This T cell receptor (beta chain) was retrieved from a study of blood T cells in healthy people across ages. Study-wide background: When template switching was applied, about one barcoded beta molecule was captured per two T cells.

This clonotype was found a few times. Trimming removed 2 bases at V and 0 bases at J, with 10 bases between. Germline loops: CDR1 KGHSH, CDR2 LQKENI. The CDR3 length is 15 residues. The authors ran a second PCR of about 6 to 11 cycles using a sample-barcoded 5' primer and a J-beta primer mix. One entry per CDR3 protein, called by TCRdb with MiXCR from the 5' RACE reads. The sample records 500,000 to 550,000 distinct CDR3 sequences, approximately 25% being singletons. This sample was shared with a second study, whose subject was T cells of mothers and their children.

The TCR originated in a boy younger than 18 in good health. The sample taken for sequencing was blood. The J gene is TRBJ2-5, the V gene TRBV18; the D gene could be TRBD1 or TRBD2 (5 bases each). For the CDR3, the DNA is TGTGCCAGCTCACCAAGTATGGGGGACCAAGAGACCCAGTACTTC. Its protein is CASSPSMGDQETQYF.